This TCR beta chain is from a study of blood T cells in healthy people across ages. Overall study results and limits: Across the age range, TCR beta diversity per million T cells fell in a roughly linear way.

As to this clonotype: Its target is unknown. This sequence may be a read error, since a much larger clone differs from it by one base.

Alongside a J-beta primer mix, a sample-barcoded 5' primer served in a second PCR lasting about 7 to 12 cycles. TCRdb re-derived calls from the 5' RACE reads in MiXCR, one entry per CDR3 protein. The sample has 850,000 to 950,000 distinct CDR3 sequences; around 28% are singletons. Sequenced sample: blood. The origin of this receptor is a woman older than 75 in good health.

The CDR3 sequence: CASSGRGLPNNEQYF. CDR3 coding DNA: TGTGCCAGCAGTGGAAGGGGACTCCCCAACAATGAGCAGTACTTC. The rearrangement uses TRBV2 and TRBJ2-7; possibly TRBD2 for D (6 bases). This CDR3 has 15 residues. The V end lost 4 bases, the J end lost 7 bases, and 20 bases lay between the germline ends. The germline gives CDR1 SNHLY, CDR2 FYNNEI.